This T cell receptor beta chain was found in a study of blood T cells in healthy people across ages. Next came a second PCR, run for about 6 to 12 cycles, which used a sample-barcoded 5' primer along with a J-beta primer mix. From the 5' RACE reads, TCRdb called clonotypes with MiXCR, one entry per CDR3 protein. This sample has approximately 960,000 distinct CDR3 sequences, with approximately 32% found just once. The length of the CDR3 is 16 residues. In germline, CDR1 is SGHRS, CDR2 YFSETQ. The ends were cut back, 4 bases at V and 8 bases at J, with 22 bases in the middle. The same sample was also studied in work on T cells of mothers and their children. As that study records: Study donors consisted of a few healthy Caucasian mothers and their six children.

The sequenced sample consisted of blood. The genes are TRBV5-1 and TRBJ2-1; the D gene is possibly TRBD2 (5 bases). This clonotype originated in a middle-aged woman in good health. CDR3 loop: CASSLYGPPEDDEQFF. The CDR3 DNA sequence: TGCGCCAGCAGCCTTTACGGGCCTCCGGAGGACGATGAGCAGTTCTTC.